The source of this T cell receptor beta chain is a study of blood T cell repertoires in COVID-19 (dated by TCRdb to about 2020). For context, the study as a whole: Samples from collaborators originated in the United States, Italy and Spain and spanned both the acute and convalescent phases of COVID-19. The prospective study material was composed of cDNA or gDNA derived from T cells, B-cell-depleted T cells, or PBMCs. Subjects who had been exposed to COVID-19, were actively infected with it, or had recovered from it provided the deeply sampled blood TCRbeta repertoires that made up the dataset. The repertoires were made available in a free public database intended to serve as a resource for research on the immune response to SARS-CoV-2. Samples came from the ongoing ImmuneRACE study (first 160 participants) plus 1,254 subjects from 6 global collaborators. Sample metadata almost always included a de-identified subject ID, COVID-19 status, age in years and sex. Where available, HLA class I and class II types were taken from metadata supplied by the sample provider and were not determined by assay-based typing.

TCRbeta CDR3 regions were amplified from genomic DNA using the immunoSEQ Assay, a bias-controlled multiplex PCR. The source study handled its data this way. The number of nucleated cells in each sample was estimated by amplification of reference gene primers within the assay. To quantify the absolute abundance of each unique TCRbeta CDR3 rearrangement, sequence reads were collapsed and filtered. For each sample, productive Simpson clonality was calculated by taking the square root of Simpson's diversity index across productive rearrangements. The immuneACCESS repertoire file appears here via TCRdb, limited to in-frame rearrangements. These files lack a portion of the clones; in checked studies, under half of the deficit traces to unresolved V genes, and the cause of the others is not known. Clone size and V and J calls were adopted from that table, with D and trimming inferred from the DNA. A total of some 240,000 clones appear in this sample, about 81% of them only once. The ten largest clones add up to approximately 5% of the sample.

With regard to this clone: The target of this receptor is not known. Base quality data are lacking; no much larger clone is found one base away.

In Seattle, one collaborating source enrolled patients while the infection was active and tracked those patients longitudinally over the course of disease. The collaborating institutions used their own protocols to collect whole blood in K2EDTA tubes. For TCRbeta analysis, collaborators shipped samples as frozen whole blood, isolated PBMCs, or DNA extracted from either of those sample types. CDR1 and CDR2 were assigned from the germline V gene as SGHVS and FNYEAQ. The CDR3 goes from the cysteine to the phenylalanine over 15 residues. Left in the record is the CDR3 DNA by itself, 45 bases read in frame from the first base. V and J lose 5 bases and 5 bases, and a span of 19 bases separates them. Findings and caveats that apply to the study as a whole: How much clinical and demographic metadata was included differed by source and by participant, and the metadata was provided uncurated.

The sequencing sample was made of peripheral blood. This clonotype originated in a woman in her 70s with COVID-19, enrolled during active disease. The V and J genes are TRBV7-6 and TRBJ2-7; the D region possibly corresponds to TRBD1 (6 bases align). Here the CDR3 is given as CASSDWFRGDHEQYF. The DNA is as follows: TGTGCCAGCAGCGATTGGTTCAGGGGAGACCACGAGCAGTACTTC.